The next 29 T cell receptor beta chains were all read from a single sample in a study of cytomegalovirus exposure and HLA in healthy donors. 13 Jbeta primers and 60 Vbeta primers were used for the PCR. The data were produced by immunoSEQ multiplex PCR, yet TCRdb's version contains in-frame clones alone and is incomplete. The sample has 130,000 to 150,000 clones; about 79% are singletons. Sequenced material: PBMCs. Every receptor here comes from a man in his forties in good health and CMV-seropositive.

This chain links TRBV6-1 with TRBJ2-3; unclear D gene. The germline V and J ends were trimmed by 5 bases and 4 bases, with 10 bases remaining between them. The germline CDR1 and CDR2 sequences are MNHNS and SASEGT. The length of the CDR3 is 13 residues. The CDR3 spells CASSSNSADTQYF. The CDR3 DNA follows: TGTGCCAGCAGTTCCAACTCGGCAGATACGCAGTATTTT.

This chain links TRBV11-2 with TRBJ1-3; D possibly corresponds to TRBD1 (6 bases). The CDR3 runs to 15 residues. V shed 6 bases and J shed 0 bases, with 12 bases lying between them. CDR1 and CDR2 (germline): SGHAT, FQNNGV. For the CDR3, the DNA is TGTGCCAGCAGATTGGACAGTCGCTCTGGAAACACCATATATTTT. Encoded protein: CASRLDSRSGNTIYF.

J is TRBJ1-4 and V is TRBV5-4; TRBD1 might be the D (5 bases). Germline V gene sequence: CDR1 SGHNT, CDR2 YYREEE (reference sequence). V lost 3 bases, J lost 2 bases, and 11 bases lay in between. The CDR3 is 15 residues long. CDR3 in DNA: TGTGCCAGCAGCTGGGGGGGGACCACTAATGAAAAACTGTTTTTT. It encodes CASSWGGTTNEKLFF.

The V gene is TRBV6-1, the J gene TRBJ1-1; D is perhaps TRBD1 (5 bases). The ends were cut back, 1 base at V and 2 bases at J, with 11 bases in the middle. In germline, CDR1 is MNHNS, CDR2 SASEGT. This CDR3 is built from 15 residues. CDR3 bases: TGTGCCAGCAGTGAAGTTGGTCAGGGAAACACTGAAGCTTTCTTT. Amino acids: CASSEVGQGNTEAFF.

This chain uses TRBV6-5 with TRBJ1-3; 11 nucleotides agree with TRBD1. The CDR3 totals 15 residues. Trimming cost V 5 bases and J 4 bases; bases outside gene matches: 4. Germline V gene sequence: CDR1 MNHEY, CDR2 SVGAGI. CDR3 bases: TGTGCCAGCAGTCCAGGACAGGGGGCCGGAAACACCATATATTTT. Its protein product is CASSPGQGAGNTIYF.

This clone was found a few times. This sequence joins TRBV27 and TRBJ2-7; 7 bases are shared with TRBD1. The CDR3 is 15 amino acids. The germline V gene encodes CDR1 MNHEY and CDR2 SMNVEV (reference sequence). J gave up 3 bases and V 4 bases, and 9 bases lay outside the gene matches. CDR3: CASSSSGTDFYEQYF. Written as DNA, the CDR3 is TGTGCCAGCAGTTCCTCCGGGACAGACTTCTACGAGCAGTACTTC.

The V gene is TRBV27, the J gene TRBJ2-3, with 11 bases matching TRBD2. The germline V gene has CDR1 MNHEY and CDR2 SMNVEV (reference sequence). V shed 0 bases, J shed 6 bases, and the junction held 5 bases outside the gene matches. The CDR3 is 16 amino acids. The CDR3 sequence is CASSLSLAGGRDTQYF. For the CDR3, the DNA is TGTGCCAGCAGTTTATCGTTAGCGGGAGGGCGGGATACGCAGTATTTT.

The chain employs TRBV4-1 and TRBJ2-3; no definite D call. The CDR3 is 15 amino acids. Trimming shortened V by 0 bases and J by 6 bases, and 13 bases separated the two germline ends. The germline V gene encodes CDR1 MGHRA and CDR2 YSYEKL. CDR3 loop: CASSQEEQPMDTQYF. CDR3 DNA: TGCGCCAGCAGCCAAGAAGAACAGCCGATGGATACGCAGTATTTT.

The chain joins TRBV13 to TRBJ1-1, with 7 bases lining up with TRBD1. Germline CDR1 is PRHDT and CDR2 is FYEKMQ (reference sequence). After removal of 5 bases from V and 2 bases from J, the junction contained 8 bases not matched to a gene. The CDR3 is 15 amino acids. CDR3 region: CASSPRQGGNTEAFF. CDR3 DNA sequence: TGTGCCAGCAGCCCCCGACAGGGAGGAAACACTGAAGCTTTCTTT.

V usage is TRBV7-8 and J usage is TRBJ2-5; weak D call: TRBD1 (5 bases). V was clipped by 7 bases and J by 5 bases, with 5 bases between them. This CDR3 comprises 10 residues. CDR1 and CDR2 (germline): SGHVS, FQNEAQ. The CDR3 sequence: CASTGETQYF. The CDR3 region has the DNA TGTGCCAGCACAGGGGAGACCCAGTACTTC.

V and J are TRBV29-1 and TRBJ2-1, with D unresolved. The V and J ends lost 0 bases and 4 bases respectively, with 13 bases between them. Germline V gene data show CDR1 as SQVTM and CDR2 as ANQGSEA. This CDR3 is built from 15 residues. The CDR3 reads CSVEDPVRTYNEQFF. DNA of the CDR3: TGCAGCGTTGAAGATCCGGTGAGAACTTACAATGAGCAGTTCTTC.

The chain has TRBV19 and TRBJ2-1; no definite D call. CDR1 LNHDA and CDR2 SQIVND come from the germline V gene (reference sequence). The length of the CDR3 is 15 residues. V was trimmed by 2 bases and J by 9 bases, leaving 17 bases between them. The CDR3 region is CASSILSQKRSEQFF. CDR3 DNA: TGTGCCAGTAGTATACTTAGCCAAAAACGAAGTGAGCAGTTCTTC.

This rearrangement joins TRBV5-1 to TRBJ2-7, with 12 bases that match TRBD2. CDR3 length: 13 residues. V dropped 6 bases and J dropped 4; count of bases not matched to a gene: 2. Germline V gives CDR1 SGHRS, CDR2 YFSETQ. The CDR3 protein is CASKLAGGYEQYF. The CDR3 bases are TGCGCCAGCAAACTAGCGGGAGGTTACGAGCAGTACTTC.

This clone was seen a single time. This chain connects TRBV19 to TRBJ2-1; a possible D gene is TRBD2 (7 bases). Germline CDR1 and CDR2: LNHDA and SQIVND (reference sequence). This CDR3 has 19 residues. Between the trimmed V and J ends, which lost 7 bases and 0 bases, there was a span of 25 bases. The CDR3 reads CASTNPSGGRYSSYNEQFF. The CDR3, as DNA: TGTGCCAGTACTAATCCTTCCGGGGGGCGGTATAGCTCCTACAATGAGCAGTTCTTC. The variable domain in full, completed from reference TRBV19 and TRBJ2-1, reads DGGITQSPKYLFRKEGQNVTLSCEQNLNHDAMYWYRQDPGQGLRLIYYSQIVNDFQKGDIAEGYSVSREKKESFPLTVTSAQKNPTAFYLCASTNPSGGRYSSYNEQFFGPGTRLTVL.

DNA of the CDR3: TGCGCCAGCAGCCTACAGGGTTTCGGCTATGGCTACACCTTC. Its translation is CASSLQGFGYGYTF. This chain connects TRBV4-1 to TRBJ1-2, with D perhaps matching TRBD1 (6 bases). The CDR3 runs to 14 residues. Germline V gives CDR1 MGHRA, CDR2 YSYEKL. V was shortened by 4 bases and J by 4 bases, with 13 bases between the two germline ends.

The V call is TRBV9, the J call TRBJ2-1; D unresolved. Germline CDR1 SGDLS, CDR2 YYNGEE. With 4 bases removed from V and 4 bases from J, the gap between germline ends came to 6 bases. The CDR3 runs 12 residues. The CDR3 is CASSRVYNEQFF. In nucleotides, the CDR3 is TGTGCCAGCAGCCGGGTTTACAATGAGCAGTTCTTC.

The chain carries TRBV23-1 and TRBJ1-2, with D maybe TRBD1 (6 bases). TRBV23-1 is filed as an ORF, its function uncertain. The CDR3 has 14 residues. V lost 3 bases and J lost 3, with 11 bases in between. In nucleotides, the CDR3 is TGCGCCAGCAGTCACAAGGACAGTGACTATGGCTACACCTTC. Protein: CASSHKDSDYGYTF.

This chain connects TRBV5-4 to TRBJ2-1, with a tentative D call TRBD2 (6 bases). V was trimmed by 3 bases and J by 4 bases, leaving 17 bases between them. CDR3 length equals 16 residues. From germline, CDR1 is SGHNT and CDR2 YYREEE (reference sequence). CDR3 protein: CASSSESGSGYNEQFF. Here the CDR3 DNA reads TGTGCCAGCAGCTCAGAAAGCGGGTCGGGGTACAATGAGCAGTTCTTC.

The chain combines TRBV5-1 with TRBJ2-1; 7 positions agree with TRBD2. V lost 6 bases and J lost 9; bases outside the gene matches: 15. This CDR3 is built from 15 residues. CDR1 is SGHRS, CDR2 YFSETQ, per germline. CDR3 residues: CASKTLAGSGGEQFF. The DNA for the CDR3 is TGCGCCAGCAAAACCTTAGCGGGCTCCGGCGGTGAGCAGTTCTTC.

The V and J genes are TRBV2 and TRBJ2-4; TRBD1 aligns across 7 bases. The germline CDR1 and CDR2 sequences are SNHLY and FYNNEI. The CDR3 has 16 amino acids. V gave up 1 base and J gave up 6 bases; unmatched junction bases: 9. The chain's CDR3 is CASSEVGRDRGNIQYF. The CDR3 region has the DNA TGTGCCAGCAGTGAAGTCGGTCGGGACAGAGGAAACATTCAGTACTTC.

The chain is built from TRBV2 and TRBJ2-1; TRBD2 aligns across 10 bases. The trim removed 7 bases at V and 13 bases at J, leaving 13 bases unmatched. Germline V lookup: CDR1 SNHLY, CDR2 FYNNEI. CDR3 length: 14 amino acids. The CDR3, as DNA: TGTGCCAGCACCCCCGGGCTAGCGGGAGAGCGACAGTTCTTC. Translation gives CASTPGLAGERQFF.

The rearrangement links TRBV19 to TRBJ2-7; 10 bases match TRBD1. Germline CDR1 is LNHDA and CDR2 is SQIVND (reference sequence). The junction had 8 bases not matched to a gene; V was cut back by 4 bases and J by 5 bases. There are 15 residues in the CDR3. The CDR3 nucleotides are TGTGCCAGTAGTAATACTAGACAGGGGGCGAACGAGCAGTACTTC. It yields the protein CASSNTRQGANEQYF. Combining the CDR3 with reference TRBV19 and TRBJ2-7 gives the whole variable domain DGGITQSPKYLFRKEGQNVTLSCEQNLNHDAMYWYRQDPGQGLRLIYYSQIVNDFQKGDIAEGYSVSREKKESFPLTVTSAQKNPTAFYLCASSNTRQGANEQYFGPGTRLTVT.

V gene TRBV7-9 combines with J gene TRBJ2-6; D uncertain. The CDR3 has 13 residues. V lost 6 bases and J 3 bases, leaving 6 bases between the germline ends. CDR1 is SEHNR, CDR2 FQNEAQ, per germline (reference sequence). CDR3 loop: CASRSVGANVLTF. CDR3 DNA sequence: TGTGCCAGCAGATCGGTTGGGGCCAACGTCCTGACTTTC.

The chain carries TRBV18 and TRBJ1-2; 7 bases line up with TRBD1. Germline CDR1 and CDR2: KGHSH and LQKENI. This CDR3 has 15 residues. With V trimmed by 5 bases and J by 3 bases, 9 bases remained unmatched. The CDR3 reads CASSSQGVVDYGYTF. The CDR3 nucleotides are TGTGCCAGCTCATCGCAGGGGGTCGTGGACTATGGCTACACCTTC.

The J gene is TRBJ2-1, the V gene TRBV9, with D perhaps matching TRBD2 (5 bases). The germline V gene has CDR1 SGDLS and CDR2 YYNGEE. V was shortened by 2 bases and J by 3 bases, with 9 bases between the two germline ends. The CDR3 is 14 residues long. The CDR3 DNA is TGTGCCAGCAGCGTCACGGGGTACTACAATGAGCAGTTCTTC. It specifies CASSVTGYYNEQFF.

The J gene is TRBJ2-1, the V gene TRBV6-5; possible D gene TRBD1, 5 bases. The CDR3 has 14 residues. V lost 5 bases and J 10 bases, leaving 18 bases between the germline ends. Germline V lookup: CDR1 MNHEY, CDR2 SVGAGI. The CDR3 region is CASSPELKHREQFF. CDR3 DNA sequence: TGTGCCAGCAGTCCCGAACTTAAACACAGGGAGCAGTTCTTC.

The chain recombines TRBV27 with TRBJ2-3; 12 nucleotides match TRBD2. The CDR3 totals 16 residues. Germline assignment: CDR1 MNHEY and CDR2 SMNVEV (reference sequence). J lost 0 bases, V lost 5 bases, and 3 bases had no gene match. The CDR3 DNA is TGTGCCAGCAGTAAGACTAGCGGGGGAAGCACAGATACGCAGTATTTT. Its translation is CASSKTSGGSTDTQYF.

The J gene is TRBJ2-4, the V gene TRBV4-1, with a tentative D call TRBD2 (6 bases). This CDR3 is built from 18 residues. V lost 0 bases and J lost 0, with 15 bases in between. Germline-derived CDR1 and CDR2 are MGHRA and YSYEKL. The CDR3 DNA reads TGCGCCAGCAGCCAAGAGGGGAGGATTAATCTAGCCAAAAACATTCAGTACTTC. It encodes CASSQEGRINLAKNIQYF.

V gene TRBV7-9 combines with J gene TRBJ2-5; 12 nucleotides align to TRBD2. Germline lookup yields CDR1 SEHNR and CDR2 FQNEAQ (reference sequence). This CDR3 is built from 15 residues. The ends lost 4 bases at V and 4 bases at J; junction bases unmatched: 4. The CDR3 spells CASSSTSGSVETQYF. CDR3 bases: TGTGCCAGCAGCTCGACTAGCGGGAGTGTAGAGACCCAGTACTTC.